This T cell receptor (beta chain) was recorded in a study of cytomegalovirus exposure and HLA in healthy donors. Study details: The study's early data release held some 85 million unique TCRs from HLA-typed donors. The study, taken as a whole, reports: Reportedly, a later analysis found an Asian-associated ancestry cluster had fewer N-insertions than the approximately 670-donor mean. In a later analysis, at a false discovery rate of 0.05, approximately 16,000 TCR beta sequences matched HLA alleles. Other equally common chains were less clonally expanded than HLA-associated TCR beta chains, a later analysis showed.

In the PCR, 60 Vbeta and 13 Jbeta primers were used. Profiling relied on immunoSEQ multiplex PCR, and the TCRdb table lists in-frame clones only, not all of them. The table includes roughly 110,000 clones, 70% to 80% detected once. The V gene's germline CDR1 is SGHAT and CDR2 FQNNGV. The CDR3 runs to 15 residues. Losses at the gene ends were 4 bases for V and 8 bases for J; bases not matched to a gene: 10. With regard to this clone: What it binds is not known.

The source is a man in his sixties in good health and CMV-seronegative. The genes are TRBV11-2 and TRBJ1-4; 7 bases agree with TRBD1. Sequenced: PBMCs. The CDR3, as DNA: TGTGCCAGCAGCTCACCGCGACAGGGAGGCGAAAAACTGTTTTTT. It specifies CASSSPRQGGEKLFF.